A single sample gave rise to the 20 T cell receptor beta chains below, sequenced in a study of blood T cell repertoires in COVID-19. Some clones are missing from TCRdb's copy, which holds only in-frame ones; the method was immunoSEQ multiplex PCR. The top ten hold roughly 4.8% of the sample, which has under 350,000 clones, around 89% seen once. The sample consisted of peripheral blood. Receptor source: a man aged 40-50 years with acute or convalescent COVID-19.

This chain links TRBV6-5 with TRBJ1-2; D remains ambiguous. The V and J ends lost 7 bases and 8 bases respectively, with 14 bases between them. The germline V gene has CDR1 MNHEY and CDR2 SVGAGI. This CDR3 spans 12 amino acids. The CDR3 protein is CASTWRPSGYTF. In DNA, the CDR3 is TGTGCCAGCACCTGGAGACCCTCGGGCTACACCTTC.

The chain combines TRBV7-2 with TRBJ1-1; no firm D call. V was clipped by 2 bases and J by 0 bases, with 16 bases between them. CDR1 SGHTA and CDR2 FQGNSA come from the germline V gene. The CDR3 is made up of 17 amino acids. Here the CDR3 reads CASSLPQESLMNTEAFF. The CDR3 DNA sequence: TGTGCCAGCAGCTTACCTCAAGAGTCCCTCATGAACACTGAAGCTTTCTTT. Based on the CDR3 plus reference TRBV7-2 and TRBJ1-1, the full variable domain is GAGVSQSPSNKVTEKGKDVELRCDPISGHTALYWYRQSLGQGLEFLIYFQGNSAPDKSGLPSDRFSAERTGGSVSTLTIQRTQQEDSAVYLCASSLPQESLMNTEAFFGQGTRLTVV.

This chain links TRBV28 with TRBJ1-2; 7 bases fit TRBD1. Germline V gives CDR1 MDHEN, CDR2 SYDVKM. V shed 5 bases, J shed 7 bases, and the junction held 10 bases outside the gene matches. The CDR3 spans 14 residues. CDR3 sequence: CASSPSGQHAGYTF. The CDR3, as DNA: TGTGCCAGCAGTCCCTCGGGACAGCACGCTGGCTACACCTTC.

The V call is TRBV6-5, the J call TRBJ1-1; no definite D call. The V end was cut by 6 bases, the J end by 4 bases, with 9 bases between. Germline assignment: CDR1 MNHEY and CDR2 SVGAGI. This CDR3 has 12 amino acids. The CDR3 reads CASRIDITEAFF. The CDR3 DNA reads as TGTGCCAGCAGAATTGACATCACTGAAGCTTTCTTT.

This chain links TRBV27 with TRBJ2-2; 8 bases align to TRBD2. The length of the CDR3 is 15 residues. With 5 bases clipped from V and 4 bases from J, the junction kept 6 bases outside the gene matches. Germline V gene data show CDR1 as MNHEY and CDR2 as SMNVEV (reference sequence). In DNA, the CDR3 is TGTGCCAGCAGTGGGGGACTAGTACCCACCGGGGAGCTGTTTTTT. This sequence encodes CASSGGLVPTGELFF.

J is TRBJ1-6 and V is TRBV5-1; 9 positions agree with TRBD1. Germline V gene lookup returns CDR1 SGHRS and CDR2 YFSETQ. Unmatched junction bases numbered 7, after V lost 0 bases and J lost 0 bases. The CDR3 has 19 residues. CDR3 region: CASSLEGTGLFSYNSPLHF. CDR3 bases: TGCGCCAGCAGCTTGGAGGGGACAGGGCTTTTCTCCTATAATTCACCCCTCCACTTT. Using reference TRBV5-1 and TRBJ1-6 for the parts outside the CDR3, the full variable domain is KAGVTQTPRYLIKTRGQQVTLSCSPISGHRSVSWYQQTPGQGLQFLFEYFSETQRNKGNFPGRFSGRQFSNSRSEMNVSTLELGDSALYLCASSLEGTGLFSYNSPLHFGNGTRLTVT.

The chain recombines TRBV6-5 with TRBJ1-1, with a possible D match to TRBD1 (5 bases). Germline V gene sequence: CDR1 MNHEY, CDR2 SVGAGI. The V gene lost 8 bases and the J gene lost 6 bases, with 19 bases spanning the gap. The CDR3 has 14 residues. The CDR3 is CASRNWEGIAEAFF. DNA of the CDR3: TGTGCCAGCCGAAACTGGGAGGGGATAGCTGAAGCTTTCTTT.

This chain joins TRBV12-5 and TRBJ1-1, with D hard to call. Trimming stripped 9 bases from V and 7 bases from J, with 12 bases between. This CDR3 has 11 amino acids. The germline V gene encodes CDR1 LGHNT and CDR2 FRNRAP. Here the CDR3 DNA reads TGTGCTAGCGGGATAACCCGTGAAGCTTTCTTT. As protein: CASGITREAFF.

The rearrangement joins TRBV4-2 to TRBJ1-5, with 8 bases matching TRBD1. The germline gives CDR1 LGHNA, CDR2 YNFKEQ. The CDR3 loop spans 17 amino acids. J was trimmed by 5 bases and V by 0 bases; bases with no gene match: 9. In nucleotides, the CDR3 is TGTGCCAGCAGCCAAGATTTAATGGACAGGGTGGATCAGCCCCAGCATTTT. Its translation: CASSQDLMDRVDQPQHF.

The gene calls are TRBV7-2 and TRBJ2-3, with 7 bases fitting TRBD1. V shed 1 base and J 5 bases; nucleotides not matched to a gene: 9. CDR3 size: 16 residues. The germline V gene has CDR1 SGHTA and CDR2 FQGNSA. The CDR3 DNA is TGTGCCAGCAGCTTAGGCACAGGGGCGTTTAAAGATACGCAGTATTTT. Protein sequence: CASSLGTGAFKDTQYF.

The CDR3 DNA is TGTGCCAGCTCACCAGGGGGGGCTCTCTACAATGAGCAGTTCTTC. Amino acids: CASSPGGALYNEQFF. The V gene is TRBV18, the J gene TRBJ2-1, with D possibly matching TRBD2 (7 bases). Trimming stripped 2 bases from V and 3 bases from J, with 11 bases between. The V gene's germline CDR1 is KGHSH and CDR2 LQKENI. This CDR3 spans 15 amino acids.

V usage is TRBV3-1 (or the pseudogene TRBV3-2) and J usage is TRBJ2-1, with D possibly matching TRBD2 (6 bases). This CDR3 spans 17 amino acids. Germline loops: CDR1 LGHDT, CDR2 YNNKEL (reference sequence). Trimming cost V 4 bases and J 6 bases, with 22 bases left between them. CDR3 in amino acids: CASSPAEGFPSFNEQFF. In nucleotides, the CDR3 is TGTGCCAGCAGCCCGGCGGAGGGGTTCCCATCATTCAATGAGCAGTTCTTC.

The chain recombines TRBV6-5 with TRBJ2-2; TRBD2 matches at 8 bases. This CDR3 comprises 13 residues. The germline V gene has CDR1 MNHEY and CDR2 SVGAGI. J gave up 5 bases and V 7 bases, and 3 bases lay outside the gene matches. The CDR3 DNA is TGTGCCAGCAATCGGGGGGGGACCGGGGAGCTGTTTTTT. It specifies CASNRGGTGELFF.

On this clone: The junction shows a germline mismatch at one end, possibly a read error. The gene calls are TRBV19 and TRBJ2-2; 9 nucleotides align to TRBD1. Germline V gene sequence: CDR1 LNHDA, CDR2 SQIVND (reference sequence). There are 16 residues in the CDR3. CDR3 loop: CASSIGQGTSTGELFF. The CDR3 nucleotides are TGTGCCAGTAGCATAGGACAGGGGACGTCCACCGGGGAGCTGTTTTTT.

The chain uses TRBV2 and TRBJ1-2; 8 positions match TRBD1. This CDR3 contains 13 residues. J lost 4 bases, V lost 5 bases, and 3 bases had no gene match. The germline V gene encodes CDR1 SNHLY and CDR2 FYNNEI. CDR3 loop: CASSLDRAYGYTF. CDR3 bases: TGTGCCAGCAGTCTGGACAGGGCCTATGGCTACACCTTC.

The chain combines TRBV2 with TRBJ2-4, with TRBD1 identical over 9 bases. V lost 6 bases and J lost 6; bases outside the gene matches: 9. CDR3 length: 15 residues. The germline gives CDR1 SNHLY, CDR2 FYNNEI. The CDR3 DNA sequence: TGTGCCAGCAGAGGACAGGGGCTTGAGTTAAACATTCAGTACTTC. Translation: CASRGQGLELNIQYF.

The chain joins TRBV5-4 to TRBJ1-2, with D perhaps matching TRBD1 (6 bases). Looked up from germline, CDR1 is SGHNT and CDR2 is YYREEE (reference sequence). Trimming removed 2 bases from V and 3 bases from J, with 14 bases in between. This CDR3 has 15 residues. CDR3 region: CASSLLAPGDYGYTF. In DNA form, the CDR3 reads TGTGCCAGCAGCTTATTAGCCCCAGGGGACTATGGCTACACCTTC.

The chain uses TRBV5-6 and TRBJ2-2; 7 bases map to TRBD1. Germline V CDR1 and CDR2: SGHDT, YYEEEE. The CDR3 loop spans 15 amino acids. V dropped 5 bases and J dropped 6; count of bases not matched to a gene: 10. The CDR3 DNA follows: TGTGCCAGCAGACCAATTAGTCAGGGGGCCGGGGAGCTGTTTTTT. Translating gives CASRPISQGAGELFF. Using reference TRBV5-6 and TRBJ2-2 for the parts outside the CDR3, the full variable domain is DAGVTQSPTHLIKTRGQQVTLRCSPKSGHDTVSWYQQALGQGPQFIFQYYEEEERQRGNFPDRFSGHQFPNYSSELNVNALLLGDSALYLCASRPISQGAGELFFGEGSRLTVL.

The rearrangement uses TRBV2 and TRBJ2-1; the D gene is possibly TRBD1 (6 bases). Trimming pared 3 bases from V and 3 bases from J, leaving 9 bases between. Germline CDR1 reads SNHLY; CDR2 reads FYNNEI. The CDR3 covers 14 residues. CDR3 coding DNA: TGTGCCAGCAGTGAGCAGGGGCGCTACAATGAGCAGTTCTTC. It specifies CASSEQGRYNEQFF.

The genes are TRBV30 and TRBJ2-7, with TRBD2 as a possible D gene (6 bases). The V end lost 3 bases, the J end lost 4 bases, and 19 bases lay between the germline ends. Germline V gene data show CDR1 as GTSNPN and CDR2 as SVGIG (reference sequence). The CDR3 runs to 15 residues. The CDR3 DNA follows: TGTGCCTGGAGGCGGGGACGGTCGGGGAAATACGAGCAGTACTTC. This sequence encodes CAWRRGRSGKYEQYF.